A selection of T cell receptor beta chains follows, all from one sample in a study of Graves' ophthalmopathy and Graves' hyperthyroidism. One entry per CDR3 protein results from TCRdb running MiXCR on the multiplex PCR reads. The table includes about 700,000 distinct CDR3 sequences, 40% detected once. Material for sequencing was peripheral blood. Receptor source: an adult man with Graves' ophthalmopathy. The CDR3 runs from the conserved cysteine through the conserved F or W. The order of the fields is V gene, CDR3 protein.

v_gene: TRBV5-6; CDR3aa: CASSRQGRSYNSPLHF
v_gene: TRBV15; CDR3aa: CATSRSYNLPGTGRPEYTF
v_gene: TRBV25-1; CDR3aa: CASSLSPGQGSEKLFF
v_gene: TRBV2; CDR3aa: CASRKTAGPQGYSNQPQHF
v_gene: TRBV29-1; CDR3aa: CSSGPGEETQYF
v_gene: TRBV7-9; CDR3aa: CASMGGANVLTF
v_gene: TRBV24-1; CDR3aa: CATSARGNNEQYF
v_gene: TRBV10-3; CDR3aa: CAISGGAGDTEAFF
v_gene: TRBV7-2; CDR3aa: CASSQDPTGENSPLHF
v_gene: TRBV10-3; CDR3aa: CAISDATDYEQYF
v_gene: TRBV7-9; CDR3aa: CASSLGQGGEQFF
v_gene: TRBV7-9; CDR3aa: CAWSVSNRNQPQHF
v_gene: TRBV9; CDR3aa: CASSVRTGETQYF
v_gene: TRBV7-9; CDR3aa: CASSSTGGYYGYTF
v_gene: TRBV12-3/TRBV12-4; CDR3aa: CASSYIGARGQPQHF
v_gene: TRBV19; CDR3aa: CASRSGQGFNYGYTF
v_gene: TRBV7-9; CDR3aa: CASSSLDRRGYTF
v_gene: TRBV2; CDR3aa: CASSLDTGTYEQYF
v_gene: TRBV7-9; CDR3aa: CASSLTTTGQETQYF
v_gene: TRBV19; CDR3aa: CASSILAGWANTGELFF
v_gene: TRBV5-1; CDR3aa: CASSLNVDQPQHF
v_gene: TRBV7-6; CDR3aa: CASSQDGRDRGIWETQYF
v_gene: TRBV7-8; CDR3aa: CASSLAGQLSSYEQNF
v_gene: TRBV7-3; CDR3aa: CASSLTGGIREETQYF
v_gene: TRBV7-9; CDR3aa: CASSLPLNTEAFF
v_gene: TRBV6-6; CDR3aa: CASRWTVSGNTIYF
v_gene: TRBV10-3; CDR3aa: CAISEMYEQYF
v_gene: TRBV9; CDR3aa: CASSPLSYNSPLHF
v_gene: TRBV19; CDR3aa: CASSVQGALSEQYF
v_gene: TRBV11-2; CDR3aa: CASSLGATSGRVTGELFF
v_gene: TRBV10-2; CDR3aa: CANTRQSTGELFF
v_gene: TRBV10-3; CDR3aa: CASSYQYRVGSPLHF
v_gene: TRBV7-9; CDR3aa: CASSFSGRDSPLHF
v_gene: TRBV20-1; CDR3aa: CSASPSAGRWGSEQYF
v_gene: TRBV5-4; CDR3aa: CAMHNGQANTGELFF
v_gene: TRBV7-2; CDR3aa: CASSLAARRTYEQYF
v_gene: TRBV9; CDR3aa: CASSPRPARDTQYF
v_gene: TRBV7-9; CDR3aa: CASSQEIDRFYSNQPQHF
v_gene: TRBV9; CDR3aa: CASSAWTSGGQETQYF
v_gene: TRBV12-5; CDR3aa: CASGLEEGGPGGADTGELFF
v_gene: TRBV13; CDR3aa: CASSSWTETNSPLHF
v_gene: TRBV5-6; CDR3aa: CASSRNRGQPQHF